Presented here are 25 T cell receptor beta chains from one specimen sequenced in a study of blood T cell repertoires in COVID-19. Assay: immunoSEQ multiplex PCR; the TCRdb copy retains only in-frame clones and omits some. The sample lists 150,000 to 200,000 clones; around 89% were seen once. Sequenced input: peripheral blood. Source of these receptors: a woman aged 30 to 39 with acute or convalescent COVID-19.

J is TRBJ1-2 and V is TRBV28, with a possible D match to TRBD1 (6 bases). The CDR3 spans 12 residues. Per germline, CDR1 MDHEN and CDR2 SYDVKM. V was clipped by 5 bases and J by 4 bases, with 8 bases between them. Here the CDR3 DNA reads TGTGCCAGCAGTCGGGACACCTATGGCTACACCTTC. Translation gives CASSRDTYGYTF.

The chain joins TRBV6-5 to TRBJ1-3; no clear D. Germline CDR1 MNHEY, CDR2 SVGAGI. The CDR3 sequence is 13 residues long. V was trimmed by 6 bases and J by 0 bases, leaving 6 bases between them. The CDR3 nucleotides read TGTGCCAGCAGAGTAGCCTCTGGAAACACCATATATTTT. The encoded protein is CASRVASGNTIYF.

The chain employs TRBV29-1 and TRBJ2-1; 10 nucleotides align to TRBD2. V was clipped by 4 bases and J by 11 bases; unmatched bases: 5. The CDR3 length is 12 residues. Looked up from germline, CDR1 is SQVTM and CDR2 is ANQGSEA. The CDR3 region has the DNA TGCAGCGTTGTCCTAGCGGGAGTAAAGCAGTTCTTC. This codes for CSVVLAGVKQFF.

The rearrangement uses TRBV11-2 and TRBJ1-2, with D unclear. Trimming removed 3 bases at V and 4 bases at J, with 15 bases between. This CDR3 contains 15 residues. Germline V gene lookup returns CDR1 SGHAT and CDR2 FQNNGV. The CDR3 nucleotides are TGTGCCAGCAGCTTCAGCCCCGCACAGTTCTATGGCTACACCTTC. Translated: CASSFSPAQFYGYTF.

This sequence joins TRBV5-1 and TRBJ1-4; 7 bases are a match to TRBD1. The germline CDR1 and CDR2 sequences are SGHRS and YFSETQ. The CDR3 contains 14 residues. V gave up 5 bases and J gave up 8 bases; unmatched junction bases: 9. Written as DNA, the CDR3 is TGCGCCAGCAGAGTGAACAGGGGTCAGGAAAAACTGTTTTTT. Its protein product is CASRVNRGQEKLFF.

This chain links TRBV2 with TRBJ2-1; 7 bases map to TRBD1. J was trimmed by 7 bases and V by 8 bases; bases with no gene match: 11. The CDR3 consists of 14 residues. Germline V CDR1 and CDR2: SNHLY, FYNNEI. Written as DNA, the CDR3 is TGTGCCAGCGGACAGGCGAAACAGTTTAATGAGCAGTTCTTC. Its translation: CASGQAKQFNEQFF.

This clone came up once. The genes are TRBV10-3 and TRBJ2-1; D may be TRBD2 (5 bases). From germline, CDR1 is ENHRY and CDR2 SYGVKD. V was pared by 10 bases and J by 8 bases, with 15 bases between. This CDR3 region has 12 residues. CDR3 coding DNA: TGTGCCACCCGGGAAATCTGGGATGAGCAGTTCTTC. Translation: CATREIWDEQFF.

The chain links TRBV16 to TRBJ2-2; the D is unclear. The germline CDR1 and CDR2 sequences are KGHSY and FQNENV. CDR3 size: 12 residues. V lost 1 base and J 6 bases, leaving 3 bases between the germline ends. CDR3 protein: CASSQFSGELFF. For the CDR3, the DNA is TGTGCCAGCAGCCAATTCTCCGGGGAGCTGTTTTTT.

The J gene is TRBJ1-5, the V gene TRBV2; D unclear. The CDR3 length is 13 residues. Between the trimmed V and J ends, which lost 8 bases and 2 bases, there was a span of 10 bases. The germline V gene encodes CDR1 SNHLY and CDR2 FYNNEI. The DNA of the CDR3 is TGTGCCAGCTGCTATGTGGGCAATCAGCCCCAGCATTTT. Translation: CASCYVGNQPQHF.

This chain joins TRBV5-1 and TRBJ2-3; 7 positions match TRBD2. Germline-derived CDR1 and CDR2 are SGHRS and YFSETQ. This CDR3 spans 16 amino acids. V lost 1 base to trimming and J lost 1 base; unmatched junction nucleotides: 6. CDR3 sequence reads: CASSLIVAGGTDTQYF. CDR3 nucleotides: TGCGCCAGCAGCTTGATTGTAGCGGGTGGCACAGATACGCAGTATTTT.

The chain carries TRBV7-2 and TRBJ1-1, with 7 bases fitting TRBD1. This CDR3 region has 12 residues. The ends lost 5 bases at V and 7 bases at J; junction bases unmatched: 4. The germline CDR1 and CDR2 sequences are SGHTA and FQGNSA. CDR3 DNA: TGTGCCAGCAGCCCCAGGGGGTTTGAAGCTTTCTTT. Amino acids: CASSPRGFEAFF.

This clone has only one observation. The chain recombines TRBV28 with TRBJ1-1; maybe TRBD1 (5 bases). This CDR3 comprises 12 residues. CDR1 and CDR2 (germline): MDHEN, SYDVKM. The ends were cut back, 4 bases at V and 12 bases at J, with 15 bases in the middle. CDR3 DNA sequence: TGTGCCAGCAGTTATGGAGGGGCGGTGTCTTTCTTT. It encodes CASSYGGAVSFF.

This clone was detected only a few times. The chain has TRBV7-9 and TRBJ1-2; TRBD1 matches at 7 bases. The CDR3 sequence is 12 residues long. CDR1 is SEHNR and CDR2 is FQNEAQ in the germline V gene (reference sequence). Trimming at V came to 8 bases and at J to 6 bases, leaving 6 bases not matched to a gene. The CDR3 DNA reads TGTGCCAGCTCGCGGACAGGTGATGGCTACACCTTC. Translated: CASSRTGDGYTF.

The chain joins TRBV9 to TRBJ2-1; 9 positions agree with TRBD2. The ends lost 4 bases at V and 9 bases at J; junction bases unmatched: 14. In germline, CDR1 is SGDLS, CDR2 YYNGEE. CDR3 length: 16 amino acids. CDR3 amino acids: CASSPRSGSSISEQFF. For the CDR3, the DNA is TGTGCCAGCAGCCCCCGTAGCGGGAGTTCTATAAGTGAGCAGTTCTTC.

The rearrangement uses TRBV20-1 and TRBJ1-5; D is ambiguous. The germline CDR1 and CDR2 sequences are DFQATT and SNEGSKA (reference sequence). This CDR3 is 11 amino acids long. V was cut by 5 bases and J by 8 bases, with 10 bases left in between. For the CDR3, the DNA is TGCAGTGCTCGATCCGGGGAGCCCCAGCATTTT. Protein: CSARSGEPQHF.

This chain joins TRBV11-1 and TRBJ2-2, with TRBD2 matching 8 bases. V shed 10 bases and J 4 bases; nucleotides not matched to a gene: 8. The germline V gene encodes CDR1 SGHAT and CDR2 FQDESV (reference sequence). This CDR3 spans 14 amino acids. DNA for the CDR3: TGTGCCACCCAGCGGGAGCCGGGCACCGGGGAGCTGTTTTTT. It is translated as CATQREPGTGELFF.

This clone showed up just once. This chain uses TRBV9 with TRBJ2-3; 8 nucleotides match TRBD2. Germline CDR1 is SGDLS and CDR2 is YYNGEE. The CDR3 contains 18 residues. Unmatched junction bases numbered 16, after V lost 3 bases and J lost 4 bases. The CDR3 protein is CASSDRLSGGPPPDTQYF. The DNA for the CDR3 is TGTGCCAGCAGCGACCGTCTATCGGGAGGGCCCCCCCCAGATACGCAGTATTTT.

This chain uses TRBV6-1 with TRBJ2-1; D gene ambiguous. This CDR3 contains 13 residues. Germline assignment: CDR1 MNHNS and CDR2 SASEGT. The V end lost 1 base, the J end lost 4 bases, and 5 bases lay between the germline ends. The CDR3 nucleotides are TGTGCCAGCAGTGAAGTTCTTTACAATGAGCAGTTCTTC. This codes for CASSEVLYNEQFF.

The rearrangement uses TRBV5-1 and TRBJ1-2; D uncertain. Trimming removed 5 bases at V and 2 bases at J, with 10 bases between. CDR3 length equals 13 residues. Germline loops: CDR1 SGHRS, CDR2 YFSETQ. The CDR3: CASSLSSNYGYTF. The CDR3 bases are TGCGCCAGCAGTTTGTCAAGCAACTATGGCTACACCTTC.

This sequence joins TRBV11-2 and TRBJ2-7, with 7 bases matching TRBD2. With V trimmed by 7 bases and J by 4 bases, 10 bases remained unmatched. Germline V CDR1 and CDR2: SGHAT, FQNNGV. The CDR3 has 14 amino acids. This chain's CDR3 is CASTPLAGDYEQYF. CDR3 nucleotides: TGTGCCAGCACCCCATTGGCGGGAGATTACGAGCAGTACTTC.

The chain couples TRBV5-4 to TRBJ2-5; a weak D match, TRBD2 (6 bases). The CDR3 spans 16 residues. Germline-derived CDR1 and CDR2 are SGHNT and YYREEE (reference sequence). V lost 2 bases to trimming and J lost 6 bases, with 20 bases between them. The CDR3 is CASSLASSGVGKTQYF. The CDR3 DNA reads TGTGCCAGCAGCTTAGCGTCGTCGGGGGTGGGAAAGACCCAGTACTTC.

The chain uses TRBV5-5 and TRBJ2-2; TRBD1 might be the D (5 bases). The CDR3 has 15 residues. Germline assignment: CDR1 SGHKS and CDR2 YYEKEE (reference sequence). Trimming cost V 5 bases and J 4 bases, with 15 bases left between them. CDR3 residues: CASSYRQGSTGELFF. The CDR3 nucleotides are TGTGCCAGCAGTTACCGCCAGGGCAGCACCGGGGAGCTGTTTTTT.

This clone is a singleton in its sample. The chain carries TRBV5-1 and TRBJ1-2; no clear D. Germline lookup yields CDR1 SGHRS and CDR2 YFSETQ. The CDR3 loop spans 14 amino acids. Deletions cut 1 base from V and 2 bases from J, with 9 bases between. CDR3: CASSLTDGNYGYTF. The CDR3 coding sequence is TGCGCCAGCAGCTTGACTGACGGGAACTATGGCTACACCTTC.

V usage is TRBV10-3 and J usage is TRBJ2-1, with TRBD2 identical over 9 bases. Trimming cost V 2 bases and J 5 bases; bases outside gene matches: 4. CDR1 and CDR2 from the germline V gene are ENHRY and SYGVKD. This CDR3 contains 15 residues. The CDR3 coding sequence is TGTGCCATCAGTGAGAGGCTAGCGGGGAACAATGAGCAGTTCTTC. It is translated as CAISERLAGNNEQFF.

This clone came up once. CDR3 in DNA: TGTGCTAGTGGTTTGGTACAAAAGAACGGGGGGGCTTCCAGGGAGACCCAGTACTTC. Protein product: CASGLVQKNGGASRETQYF. J is TRBJ2-5 and V is TRBV12-5; 8 bases match TRBD2. CDR1 is LGHNT, CDR2 FRNRAP, per germline. After removal of 0 bases from V and 5 bases from J, the junction contained 17 bases not matched to a gene. This CDR3 spans 19 amino acids.